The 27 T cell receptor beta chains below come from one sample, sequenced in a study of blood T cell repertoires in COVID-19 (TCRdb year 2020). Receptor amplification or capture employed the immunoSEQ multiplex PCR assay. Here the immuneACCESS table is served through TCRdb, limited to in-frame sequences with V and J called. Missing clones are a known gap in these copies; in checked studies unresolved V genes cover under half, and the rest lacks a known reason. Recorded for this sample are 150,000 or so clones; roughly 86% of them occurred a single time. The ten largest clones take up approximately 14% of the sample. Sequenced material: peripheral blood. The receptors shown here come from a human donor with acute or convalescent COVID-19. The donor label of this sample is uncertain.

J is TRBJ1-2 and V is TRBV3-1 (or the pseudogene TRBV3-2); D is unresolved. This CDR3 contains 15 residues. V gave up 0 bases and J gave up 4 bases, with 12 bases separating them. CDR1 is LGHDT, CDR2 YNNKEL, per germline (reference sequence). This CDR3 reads CASSQDSVVAYGYTF. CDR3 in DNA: TGTGCCAGCAGCCAAGATTCAGTGGTGGCCTATGGCTACACCTTC.

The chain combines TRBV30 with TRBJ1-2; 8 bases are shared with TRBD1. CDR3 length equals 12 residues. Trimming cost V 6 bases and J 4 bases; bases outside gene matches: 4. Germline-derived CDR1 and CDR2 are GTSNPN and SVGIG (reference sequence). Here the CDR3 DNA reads TGTGCCTGCCTGGACAGGGCCTATGGCTACACCTTC. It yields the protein CACLDRAYGYTF.

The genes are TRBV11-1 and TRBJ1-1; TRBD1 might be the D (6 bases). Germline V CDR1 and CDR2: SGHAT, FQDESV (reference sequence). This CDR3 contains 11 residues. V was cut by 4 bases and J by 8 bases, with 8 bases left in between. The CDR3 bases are TGTGCCAGCAGCTACGGGACAGAAGCTTTCTTT. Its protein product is CASSYGTEAFF.

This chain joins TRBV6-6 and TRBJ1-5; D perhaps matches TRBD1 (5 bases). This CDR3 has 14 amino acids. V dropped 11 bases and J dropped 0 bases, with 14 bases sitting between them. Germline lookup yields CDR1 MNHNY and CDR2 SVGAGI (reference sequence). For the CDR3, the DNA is TGTGCCGCCCGGGCAGGGCATAGCAATCAGCCCCAGCATTTT. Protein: CAARAGHSNQPQHF.

CDR3 residues: CASTRQGWSYTF. Written as DNA, the CDR3 is TGTGCCAGCACCCGACAGGGGTGGAGCTACACCTTC. This chain uses TRBV5-6 with TRBJ1-2, with TRBD1 matching 8 bases. CDR3 size: 12 residues. Trimming cost V 6 bases and J 9 bases; bases outside gene matches: 7. The germline gives CDR1 SGHDT, CDR2 YYEEEE.

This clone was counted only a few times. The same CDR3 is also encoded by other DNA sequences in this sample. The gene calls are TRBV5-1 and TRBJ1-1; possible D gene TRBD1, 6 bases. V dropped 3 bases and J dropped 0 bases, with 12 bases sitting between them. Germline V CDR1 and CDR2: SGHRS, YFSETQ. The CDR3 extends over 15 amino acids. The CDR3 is CASSSGGGLNTEAFF. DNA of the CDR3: TGCGCCAGCAGCTCGGGAGGGGGTTTGAACACTGAAGCTTTCTTT. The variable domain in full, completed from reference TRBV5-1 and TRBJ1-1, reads KAGVTQTPRYLIKTRGQQVTLSCSPISGHRSVSWYQQTPGQGLQFLFEYFSETQRNKGNFPGRFSGRQFSNSRSEMNVSTLELGDSALYLCASSSGGGLNTEAFFGQGTRLTVV.

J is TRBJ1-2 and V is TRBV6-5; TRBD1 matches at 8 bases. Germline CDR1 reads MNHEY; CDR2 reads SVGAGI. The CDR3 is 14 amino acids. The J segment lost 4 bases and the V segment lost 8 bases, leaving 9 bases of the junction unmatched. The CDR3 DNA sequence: TGTGCCAGCCAAAAGACAGGGGCTAGCTATGGCTACACCTTC. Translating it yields CASQKTGASYGYTF.

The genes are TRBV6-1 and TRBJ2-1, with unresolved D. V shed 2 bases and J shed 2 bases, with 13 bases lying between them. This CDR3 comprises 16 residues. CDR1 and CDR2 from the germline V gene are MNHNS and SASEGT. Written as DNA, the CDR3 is TGTGCCAGCAGTGAATTTCTGAGCCCAACCTACAATGAGCAGTTCTTC. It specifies CASSEFLSPTYNEQFF.

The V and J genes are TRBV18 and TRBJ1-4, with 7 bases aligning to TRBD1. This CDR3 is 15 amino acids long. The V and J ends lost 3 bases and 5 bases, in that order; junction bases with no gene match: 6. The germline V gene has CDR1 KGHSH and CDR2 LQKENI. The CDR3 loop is CASSPDRVPNEKLFF. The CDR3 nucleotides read TGTGCCAGCTCACCCGACAGGGTGCCCAATGAAAAACTGTTTTTT.

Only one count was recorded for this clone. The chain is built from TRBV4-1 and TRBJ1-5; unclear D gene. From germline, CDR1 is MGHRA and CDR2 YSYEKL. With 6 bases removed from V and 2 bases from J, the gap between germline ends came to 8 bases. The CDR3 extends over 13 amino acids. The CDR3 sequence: CASSVEGNQPQHF. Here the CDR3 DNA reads TGCGCCAGCAGTGTTGAGGGCAATCAGCCCCAGCATTTT.

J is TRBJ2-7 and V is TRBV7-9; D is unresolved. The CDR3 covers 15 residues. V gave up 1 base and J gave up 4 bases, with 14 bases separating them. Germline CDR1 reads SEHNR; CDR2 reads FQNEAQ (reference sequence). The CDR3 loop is CASSLDGGRKYEQYF. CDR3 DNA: TGTGCCAGCAGCTTAGATGGTGGCAGGAAGTACGAGCAGTACTTC.

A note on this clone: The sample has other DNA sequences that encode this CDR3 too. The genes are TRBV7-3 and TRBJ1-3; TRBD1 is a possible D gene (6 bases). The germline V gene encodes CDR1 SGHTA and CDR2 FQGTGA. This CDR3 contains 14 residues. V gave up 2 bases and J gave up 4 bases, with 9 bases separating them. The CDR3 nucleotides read TGTGCCAGCAGCTTAGGGGGCCCGGGAAACACCATATATTTT. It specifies CASSLGGPGNTIYF.

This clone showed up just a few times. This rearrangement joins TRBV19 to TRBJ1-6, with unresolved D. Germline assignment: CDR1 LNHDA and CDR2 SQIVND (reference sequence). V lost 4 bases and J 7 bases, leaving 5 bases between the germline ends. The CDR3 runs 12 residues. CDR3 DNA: TGTGCCAGTAGTACGGGGAATTCACCCCTCCACTTT. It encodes CASSTGNSPLHF.

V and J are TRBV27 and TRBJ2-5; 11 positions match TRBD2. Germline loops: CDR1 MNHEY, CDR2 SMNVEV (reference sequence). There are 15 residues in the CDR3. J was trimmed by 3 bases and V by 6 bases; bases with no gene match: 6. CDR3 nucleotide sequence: TGTGCCAGCAGGGGTACGGGACTAGCGGAAGAGACCCAGTACTTC. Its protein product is CASRGTGLAEETQYF.

In DNA, the CDR3 is TGTGCCATTACACAGGGGTCTGGAAACACCATATATTTT. It encodes CAITQGSGNTIYF. V and J are TRBV10-3 and TRBJ1-3; 7 bases agree with TRBD1. The CDR3 consists of 13 residues. Germline V lookup: CDR1 ENHRY, CDR2 SYGVKD. Trimming at V came to 9 bases and at J to 1 base, leaving 3 bases not matched to a gene.

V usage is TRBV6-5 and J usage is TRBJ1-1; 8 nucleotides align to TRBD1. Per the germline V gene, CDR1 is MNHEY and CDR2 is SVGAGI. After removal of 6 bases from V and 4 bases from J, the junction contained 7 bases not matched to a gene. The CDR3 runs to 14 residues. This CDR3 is CASSRTGGSTEAFF. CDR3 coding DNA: TGTGCCAGCAGCCGCACAGGGGGGAGCACTGAAGCTTTCTTT.

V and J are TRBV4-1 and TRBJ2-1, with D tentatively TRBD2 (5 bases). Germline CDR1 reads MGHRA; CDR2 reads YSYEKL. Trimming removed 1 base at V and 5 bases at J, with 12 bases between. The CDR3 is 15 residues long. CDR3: CASSQVLARHNEQFF. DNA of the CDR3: TGCGCCAGCAGCCAAGTGCTAGCTCGACACAATGAGCAGTTCTTC.

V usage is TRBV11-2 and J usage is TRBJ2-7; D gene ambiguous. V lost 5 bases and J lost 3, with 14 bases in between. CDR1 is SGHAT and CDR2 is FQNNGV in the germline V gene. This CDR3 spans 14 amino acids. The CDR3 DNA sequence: TGTGCCAGCAGCCCTTCGTGGGCCCGCTACGAGCAGTACTTC. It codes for CASSPSWARYEQYF.

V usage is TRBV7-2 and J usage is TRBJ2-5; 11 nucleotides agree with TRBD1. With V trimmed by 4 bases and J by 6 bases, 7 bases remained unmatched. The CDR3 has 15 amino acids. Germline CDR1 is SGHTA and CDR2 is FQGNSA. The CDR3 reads CASSWDRGSRQTQYF. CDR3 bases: TGTGCCAGCAGCTGGGACAGGGGGTCTCGGCAGACCCAGTACTTC.

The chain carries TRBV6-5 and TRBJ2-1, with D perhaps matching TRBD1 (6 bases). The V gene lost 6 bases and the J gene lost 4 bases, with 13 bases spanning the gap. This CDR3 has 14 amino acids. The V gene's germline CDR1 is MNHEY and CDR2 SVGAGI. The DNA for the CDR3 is TGTGCCAGCAGCCCCGGGACATCTTACAATGAGCAGTTCTTC. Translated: CASSPGTSYNEQFF.

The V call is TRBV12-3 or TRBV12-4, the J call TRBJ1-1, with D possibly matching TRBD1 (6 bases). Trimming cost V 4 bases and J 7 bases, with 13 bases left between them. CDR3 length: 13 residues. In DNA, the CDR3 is TGTGCCAGCAGTTCTTACAGGGAAAGTGAAGCTTTCTTT. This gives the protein CASSSYRESEAFF.

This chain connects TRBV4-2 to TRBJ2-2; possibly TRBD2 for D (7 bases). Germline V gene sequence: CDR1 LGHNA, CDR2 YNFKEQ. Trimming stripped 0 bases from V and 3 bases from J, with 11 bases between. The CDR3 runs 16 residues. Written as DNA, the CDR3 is TGTGCCAGCAGCCAAGATAGGGGGGGAGACACCGGGGAGCTGTTTTTT. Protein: CASSQDRGGDTGELFF.

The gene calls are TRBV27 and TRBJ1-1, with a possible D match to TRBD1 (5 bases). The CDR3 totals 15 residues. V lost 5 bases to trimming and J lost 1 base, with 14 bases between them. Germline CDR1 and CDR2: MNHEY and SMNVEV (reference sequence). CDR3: CASSPRAGGNTEAFF. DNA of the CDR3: TGTGCCAGCAGTCCTAGGGCGGGGGGGAACACTGAAGCTTTCTTT.

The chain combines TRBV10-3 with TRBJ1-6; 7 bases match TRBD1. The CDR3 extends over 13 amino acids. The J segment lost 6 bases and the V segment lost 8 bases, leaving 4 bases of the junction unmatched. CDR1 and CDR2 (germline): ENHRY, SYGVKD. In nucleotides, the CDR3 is TGTGCCATCCTTCGGGACAGTAATTCACCCCTCCACTTT. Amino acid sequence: CAILRDSNSPLHF.

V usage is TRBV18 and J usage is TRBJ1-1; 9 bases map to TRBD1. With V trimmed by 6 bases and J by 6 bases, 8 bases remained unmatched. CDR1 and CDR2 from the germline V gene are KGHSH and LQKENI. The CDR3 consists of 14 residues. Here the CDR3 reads CASSPDRGWAEAFF. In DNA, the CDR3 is TGTGCCAGCTCCCCGGACAGGGGATGGGCTGAAGCTTTCTTT.

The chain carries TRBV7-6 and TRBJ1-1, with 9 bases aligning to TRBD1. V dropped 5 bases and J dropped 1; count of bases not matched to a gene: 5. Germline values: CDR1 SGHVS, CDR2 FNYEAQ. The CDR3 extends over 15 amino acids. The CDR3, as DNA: TGTGCCAGCAGCGGTCAGACAGGGGGGAACACTGAAGCTTTCTTT. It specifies CASSGQTGGNTEAFF.

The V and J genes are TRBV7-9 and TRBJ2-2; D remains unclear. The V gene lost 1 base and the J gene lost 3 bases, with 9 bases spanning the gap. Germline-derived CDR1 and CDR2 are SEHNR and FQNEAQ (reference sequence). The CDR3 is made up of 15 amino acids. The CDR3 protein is CASSLVPGYTGELFF. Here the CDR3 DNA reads TGTGCCAGCAGCTTAGTACCGGGTTACACCGGGGAGCTGTTTTTT.